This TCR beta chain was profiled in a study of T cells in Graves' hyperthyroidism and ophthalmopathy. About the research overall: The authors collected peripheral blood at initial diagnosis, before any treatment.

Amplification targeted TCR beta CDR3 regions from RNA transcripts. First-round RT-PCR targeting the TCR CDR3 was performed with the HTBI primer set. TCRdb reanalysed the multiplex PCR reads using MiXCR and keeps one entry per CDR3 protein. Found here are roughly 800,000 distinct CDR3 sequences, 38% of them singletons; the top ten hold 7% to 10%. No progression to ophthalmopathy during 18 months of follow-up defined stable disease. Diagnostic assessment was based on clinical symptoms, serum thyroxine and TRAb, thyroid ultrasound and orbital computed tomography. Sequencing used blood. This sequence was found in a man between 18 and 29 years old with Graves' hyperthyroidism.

The CDR3 DNA reads as TGTGCCAGCACGGGGGAGGGCATTGTCTACGAGCAGTACTTC. Amino acids: CASTGEGIVYEQYF. The rearrangement joins TRBV7-9 to TRBJ2-7, with TRBD2 matching over 7 bases. The CDR3 spans 14 residues. The trim removed 7 bases at V and 3 bases at J, leaving 9 bases unmatched. Looked up from germline, CDR1 is SEHNR and CDR2 is FQNEAQ (reference sequence).